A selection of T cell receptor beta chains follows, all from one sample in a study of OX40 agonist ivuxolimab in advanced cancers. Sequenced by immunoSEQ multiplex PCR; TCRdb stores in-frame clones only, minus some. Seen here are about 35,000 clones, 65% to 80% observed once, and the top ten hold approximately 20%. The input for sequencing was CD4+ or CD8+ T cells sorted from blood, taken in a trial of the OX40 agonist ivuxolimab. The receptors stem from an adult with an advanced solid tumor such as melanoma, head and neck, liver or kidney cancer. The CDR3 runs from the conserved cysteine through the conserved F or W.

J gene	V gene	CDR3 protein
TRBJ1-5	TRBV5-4	CASSPGEGGNQPQHF
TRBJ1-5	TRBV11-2	CASSLRAQDSNQPQHF
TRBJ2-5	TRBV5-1	CASSLLPGMEETQYF
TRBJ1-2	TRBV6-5	CASSDSQWGNGYTF
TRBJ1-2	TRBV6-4	CASSDSRQYGYTF
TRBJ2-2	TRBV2	CASSARANTGELFF
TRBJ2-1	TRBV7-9	CASSLRDRDSGEQFF
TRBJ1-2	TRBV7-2	CASSLALRGGYTF
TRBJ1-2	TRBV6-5	CASTPTNRAGGYTF
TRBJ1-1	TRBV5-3	CARSLGPNTEAFF
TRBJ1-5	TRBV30	CAWSAQINQPQHF
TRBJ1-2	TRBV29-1	CSADRGRIYGYTF
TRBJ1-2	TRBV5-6	CASGHNYGYTF
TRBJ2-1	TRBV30	CAGERGGGGEQFF
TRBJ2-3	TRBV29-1	CSVEVVSDTQYF
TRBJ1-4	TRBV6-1	CASSEARGFSEKLFF
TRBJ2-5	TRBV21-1	CASSKESSGGLQETQYF
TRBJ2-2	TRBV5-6	CASSRNTGELFF
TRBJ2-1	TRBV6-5	CASKGFSYNEQFF
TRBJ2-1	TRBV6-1	CASSPDTGGLNEQFF
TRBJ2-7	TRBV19	CASSVSGYTYEQYF
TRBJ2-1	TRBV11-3	CASSLGREPGTEQFF
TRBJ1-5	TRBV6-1	CASSEAGQVSNQPQHF
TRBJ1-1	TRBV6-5	CASTRLTEAFF
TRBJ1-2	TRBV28	CASSSTRRGFGVGYTF
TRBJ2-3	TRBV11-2	CASSHSGGGDTQYF